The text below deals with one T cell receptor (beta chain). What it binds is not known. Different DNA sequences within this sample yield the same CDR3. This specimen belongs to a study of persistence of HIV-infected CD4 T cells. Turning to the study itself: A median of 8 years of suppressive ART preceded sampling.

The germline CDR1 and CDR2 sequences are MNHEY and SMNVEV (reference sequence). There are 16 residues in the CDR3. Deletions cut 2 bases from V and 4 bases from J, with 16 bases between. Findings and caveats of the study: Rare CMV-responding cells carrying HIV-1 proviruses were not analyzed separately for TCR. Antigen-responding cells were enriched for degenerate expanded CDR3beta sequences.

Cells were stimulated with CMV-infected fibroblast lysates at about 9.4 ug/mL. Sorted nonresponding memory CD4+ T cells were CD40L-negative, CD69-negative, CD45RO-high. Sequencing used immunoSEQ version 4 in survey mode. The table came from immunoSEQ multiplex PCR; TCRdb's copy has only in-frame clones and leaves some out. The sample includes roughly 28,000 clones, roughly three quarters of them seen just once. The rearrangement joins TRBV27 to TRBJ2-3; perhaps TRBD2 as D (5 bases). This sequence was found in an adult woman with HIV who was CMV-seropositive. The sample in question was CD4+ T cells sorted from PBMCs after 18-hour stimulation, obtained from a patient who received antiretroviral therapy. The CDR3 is CASSLNWRVKSDTQYF. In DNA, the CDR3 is TGTGCCAGCAGTTTAAATTGGCGGGTTAAATCAGATACGCAGTATTTT.